These 17 T cell receptor beta chains came from one sample sequenced in a study of cytomegalovirus exposure and HLA in healthy donors. Amplification used 60 Vbeta primers and 13 Jbeta primers. Generated by immunoSEQ multiplex PCR, the TCRdb table keeps only in-frame clones and is missing some. The sample yields 180,000 or so clones, 60% to 80% seen once. The sequenced sample consisted of PBMCs. These receptors were taken from a woman in her thirties or forties in good health and CMV-seropositive.

The genes are TRBV19 and TRBJ1-2, with 7 bases lining up with TRBD1. The CDR3 totals 14 residues. Germline V gene lookup returns CDR1 LNHDA and CDR2 SQIVND (reference sequence). The J segment lost 1 base and the V segment lost 5 bases, leaving 4 bases of the junction unmatched. The CDR3 protein is CASSLQGINYGYTF. Written as DNA, the CDR3 is TGTGCCAGTAGTTTACAGGGGATTAACTATGGCTACACCTTC.

In this sample, this clone turned up a few times. This sequence joins TRBV5-6 and TRBJ2-7; the D gene is possibly TRBD1 (5 bases). In germline, CDR1 is SGHDT, CDR2 YYEEEE. The CDR3 has 14 amino acids. The V end lost 2 bases, the J end lost 2 bases, and 11 bases lay between the germline ends. The CDR3 spells CASSFRGYPYEQYF. Here the CDR3 DNA reads TGTGCCAGCAGCTTTAGGGGTTACCCCTACGAGCAGTACTTC.

V gene TRBV19 combines with J gene TRBJ2-1; 15 nucleotides match TRBD2. The CDR3 is made up of 16 amino acids. Germline lookup yields CDR1 LNHDA and CDR2 SQIVND (reference sequence). Trimming removed 5 bases from V and 6 bases from J; junction bases left unmatched: 5. In DNA form, the CDR3 reads TGTGCCAGTAGTCCTGGACTAGCGGGAGGGTTCAATGAGCAGTTCTTC. Translated, it gives CASSPGLAGGFNEQFF.

The chain links TRBV7-2 to TRBJ2-7; 14 bases are shared with TRBD2. The CDR3 consists of 15 residues. V shed 4 bases and J 2 bases; nucleotides not matched to a gene: 1. Germline V CDR1 and CDR2: SGHTA, FQGNSA. Written as DNA, the CDR3 is TGTGCCAGCAGCTCGACTAGCGGGAGGGCCTACGAGCAGTACTTC. It translates to CASSSTSGRAYEQYF.

The V and J genes are TRBV27 and TRBJ2-7; D is uncertain. Trimming removed 8 bases at V and 6 bases at J, with 20 bases between. The CDR3 has 14 amino acids. CDR1 MNHEY and CDR2 SMNVEV come from the germline V gene (reference sequence). CDR3 protein: CASRTFSAPGEQYF. In DNA, the CDR3 is TGTGCCAGCCGTACGTTCAGTGCTCCTGGCGAGCAGTACTTC.

The V and J genes are TRBV5-1 and TRBJ2-1; D might be TRBD2 (6 bases). The CDR3 runs 15 residues. Trimming shortened V by 0 bases and J by 7 bases, and 14 bases separated the two germline ends. Germline V CDR1 and CDR2: SGHRS, YFSETQ. The DNA of the CDR3 is TGCGCCAGCAGCTTGGCCCTCGGGGAGGTTAATGAGCAGTTCTTC. This encodes CASSLALGEVNEQFF. The full variable domain, its missing parts supplied by reference TRBV5-1 and TRBJ2-1, is KAGVTQTPRYLIKTRGQQVTLSCSPISGHRSVSWYQQTPGQGLQFLFEYFSETQRNKGNFPGRFSGRQFSNSRSEMNVSTLELGDSALYLCASSLALGEVNEQFFGPGTRLTVL.

V is TRBV4-1 and J is TRBJ2-1, with 9 bases that match TRBD1. CDR3 length equals 17 residues. Germline assignment: CDR1 MGHRA and CDR2 YSYEKL. V gave up 4 bases and J gave up 9 bases; unmatched junction bases: 16. CDR3 sequence: CASSPVQGQGRTGEQFF. In DNA, the CDR3 is TGCGCCAGCAGCCCGGTGCAAGGACAGGGGCGAACCGGTGAGCAGTTCTTC.

The chain joins TRBV2 to TRBJ1-2, with D perhaps matching TRBD1 (5 bases). CDR3 size: 14 residues. V gave up 10 bases and J gave up 2 bases, with 17 bases separating them. CDR1 is SNHLY and CDR2 is FYNNEI in the germline V gene. The CDR3 region is CATGERRGNYGYTF. The CDR3 DNA reads as TGTGCCACCGGAGAACGGAGGGGAAACTATGGCTACACCTTC.

This clone has just a few counts. The rearrangement links TRBV10-3 to TRBJ1-2; D is possibly TRBD1 (6 bases). The CDR3 sequence is 15 residues long. V was clipped by 2 bases and J by 5 bases, with 15 bases between them. CDR1 ENHRY and CDR2 SYGVKD come from the germline V gene. CDR3 sequence reads: CAISEPMGGQYGYTF. The CDR3 DNA sequence: TGTGCCATCAGTGAGCCCATGGGGGGGCAGTATGGCTACACCTTC.

This chain connects TRBV28 to TRBJ1-3; D may be TRBD1 (5 bases). CDR1 MDHEN and CDR2 SYDVKM come from the germline V gene. Trimming took off 3 bases at V and 0 bases at J, with 9 bases between the two ends. The CDR3 has 15 amino acids. The CDR3 nucleotides read TGTGCCAGCAGTTTGGCGGGGGGCTCTGGAAACACCATATATTTT. Amino acids: CASSLAGGSGNTIYF.

V usage is TRBV28 and J usage is TRBJ2-2; 12 bases fit TRBD2. This CDR3 has 20 residues. V trimming: 7 bases; J trimming: 2 bases; junction bases outside the gene matches: 17. The germline V gene has CDR1 MDHEN and CDR2 SYDVKM. This CDR3 is CASNSWGGLAGGDNTGELFF. The CDR3 DNA follows: TGTGCCAGCAACTCTTGGGGAGGTCTAGCGGGGGGGGATAACACCGGGGAGCTGTTTTTT.

Notes on this clone: A read error may account for a junction end that differs from germline. V is TRBV7-6 and J is TRBJ2-3; D perhaps matches TRBD1 (6 bases). CDR1 is SGHVS and CDR2 is FNYEAQ in the germline V gene. The length of the CDR3 is 15 residues. The DNA for the CDR3 is TGTGCCAGCGGCTTAGGGAGACAGGGCACAGATACGCAGTATTTT. Its translation is CASGLGRQGTDTQYF.

This chain uses TRBV11-1 with TRBJ2-5; possibly TRBD1 for D (5 bases). Per germline, CDR1 SGHAT and CDR2 FQDESV (reference sequence). This CDR3 contains 14 residues. V lost 5 bases to trimming and J lost 2 bases, with 12 bases between them. CDR3 region: CASSPRQIQETQYF. The DNA of the CDR3 is TGTGCCAGCAGCCCCCGACAGATACAAGAGACCCAGTACTTC.

This chain's CDR3 is CASSPQGYGYTF. In DNA, the CDR3 is TGTGCCAGCAGCCCACAGGGATATGGCTACACCTTC. V usage is TRBV5-6 and J usage is TRBJ1-2; tentative D call: TRBD1 (6 bases). The germline V gene encodes CDR1 SGHDT and CDR2 YYEEEE. The V gene lost 4 bases and the J gene lost 5 bases, with 9 bases spanning the gap. The CDR3 length is 12 residues. Variable domain in full (rest from reference TRBV5-6 and TRBJ1-2): DAGVTQSPTHLIKTRGQQVTLRCSPKSGHDTVSWYQQALGQGPQFIFQYYEEEERQRGNFPDRFSGHQFPNYSSELNVNALLLGDSALYLCASSPQGYGYTFGSGTRLTVV.

The chain carries TRBV5-1 and TRBJ1-2, with 9 bases lining up with TRBD1. V shed 3 bases and J 3 bases; nucleotides not matched to a gene: 6. CDR3 length: 15 amino acids. The germline V gene has CDR1 SGHRS and CDR2 YFSETQ. The CDR3 DNA follows: TGCGCCAGCAGCTCGGGACAGGGCGCATACTATGGCTACACCTTC. This translates into CASSSGQGAYYGYTF.

As for this clone: Other DNA sequences in the same sample also yield this CDR3. This chain links TRBV11-2 with TRBJ2-1, with TRBD2 identical over 11 bases. V lost 5 bases and J lost 4; bases outside the gene matches: 4. The germline V gene has CDR1 SGHAT and CDR2 FQNNGV. This CDR3 has 15 amino acids. CDR3 protein: CASSVGTSGYNEQFF. The CDR3 nucleotides read TGTGCCAGCAGCGTCGGGACTAGCGGATACAATGAGCAGTTCTTC.

This chain links TRBV6-1 with TRBJ1-5; TRBD1 might be the D (6 bases). The V and J ends lost 2 bases and 14 bases respectively, with 16 bases between them. The CDR3 is 13 residues long. Germline CDR1 and CDR2: MNHNS and SASEGT. CDR3 protein: CASSESRGQSEHF. The CDR3, as DNA: TGTGCCAGCAGTGAATCCCGAGGACAGTCCGAGCATTTT.